This T cell receptor beta chain is from a study of blood T cell repertoires in COVID-19. Study-level information: In each case, the material was cDNA or gDNA derived from T cells, B-cell-depleted T cells, or PBMCs.

A single count supports this clone. Only in-frame clones appear in the TCRdb table, and some are missing; sequencing was by immunoSEQ multiplex PCR. The repertoire holds about 330,000 clones, with under 95% as singletons. The germline V gene has CDR1 SGHNT and CDR2 YYREEE (reference sequence). The CDR3 consists of 15 residues. The junction had 10 bases not matched to a gene; V was cut back by 4 bases and J by 6 bases. Individuals aged about 18 to 89 years were recruited from 20 to 25 US areas. The clonotype was recovered from a young woman who had recovered from COVID-19. Sequencing was done on a sample of PBMCs or T cells enriched from blood (not recorded which). This sequence joins TRBV5-4 and TRBJ2-7; TRBD2 matches at 10 bases. The CDR3 DNA follows: TGTGCCAGCAGCCCTAATAGCGGGAGGAACTTCGAGCAGTACTTC. The encoded protein is CASSPNSGRNFEQYF. Filled out from reference TRBV5-4 and TRBJ2-7, the complete variable domain reads ETGVTQSPTHLIKTRGQQVTLRCSSQSGHNTVSWYQQALGQGPQFIFQYYREEENGRGNFPPRFSGLQFPNYSSELNVNALELDDSALYLCASSPNSGRNFEQYFGPGTRLTVT.